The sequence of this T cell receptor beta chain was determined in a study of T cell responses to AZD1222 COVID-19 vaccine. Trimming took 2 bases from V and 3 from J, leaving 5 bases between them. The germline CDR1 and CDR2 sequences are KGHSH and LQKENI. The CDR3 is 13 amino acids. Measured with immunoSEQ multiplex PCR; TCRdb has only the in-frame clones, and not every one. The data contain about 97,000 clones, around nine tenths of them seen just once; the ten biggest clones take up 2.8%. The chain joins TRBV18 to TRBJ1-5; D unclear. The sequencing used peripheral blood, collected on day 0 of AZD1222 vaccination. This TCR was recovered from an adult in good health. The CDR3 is CASSPGVNQPQHF. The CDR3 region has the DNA TGTGCCAGCTCACCAGGAGTCAATCAGCCCCAGCATTTT.